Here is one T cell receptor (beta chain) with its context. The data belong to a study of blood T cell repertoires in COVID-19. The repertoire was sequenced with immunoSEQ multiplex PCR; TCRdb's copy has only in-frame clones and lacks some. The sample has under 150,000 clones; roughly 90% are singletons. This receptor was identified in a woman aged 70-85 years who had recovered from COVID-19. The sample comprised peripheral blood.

The CDR3 nucleotides are TGTGCCAGCAGGCGTGACCTACCGGGACAGGGAGGCACTGAAGCTTTCTTT. It translates to CASRRDLPGQGGTEAFF. The V and J genes are TRBV7-9 and TRBJ1-1, with TRBD1 identical over 9 bases. The V gene's germline CDR1 is SEHNR and CDR2 FQNEAQ (reference sequence). Trimming at V came to 6 bases and at J to 4 bases, leaving 15 bases not matched to a gene. The CDR3 spans 17 residues.